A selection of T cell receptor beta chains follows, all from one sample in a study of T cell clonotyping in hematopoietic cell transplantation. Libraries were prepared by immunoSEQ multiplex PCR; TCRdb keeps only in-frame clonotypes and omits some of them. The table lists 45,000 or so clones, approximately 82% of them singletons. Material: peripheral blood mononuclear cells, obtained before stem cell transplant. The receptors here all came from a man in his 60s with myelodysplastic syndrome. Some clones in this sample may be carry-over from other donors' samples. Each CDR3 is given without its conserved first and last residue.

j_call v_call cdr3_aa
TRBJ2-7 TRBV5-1 ASSLGYRDYEQY
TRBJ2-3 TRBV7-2 ASNHARGGTDTQY
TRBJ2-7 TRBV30 AWSPDSGYEQY
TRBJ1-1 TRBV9 ASSPARGTEAF
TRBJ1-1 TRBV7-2 ASSSVNTEAF
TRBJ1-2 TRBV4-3 ASSPDGDGYT
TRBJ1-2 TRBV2 ASRSTGGADYGYT
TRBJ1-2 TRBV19 ASISMGEGYT
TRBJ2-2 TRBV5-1 ASRTGTSAGELF
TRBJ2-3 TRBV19 ASSMGTGNTQY
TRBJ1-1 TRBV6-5 ASSYGRGFEAF
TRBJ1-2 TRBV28 ASRTTSRGRGYT
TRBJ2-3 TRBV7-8 ASRDRNTDTQY
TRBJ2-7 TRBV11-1 ASSLSGGYEQY
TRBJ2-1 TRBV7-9 ASSLGTEHNEQF
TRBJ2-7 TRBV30 AWSRRDRYSYEQY
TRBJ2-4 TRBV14 ASSQDLTWDIQY
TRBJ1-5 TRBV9 ASSSRTANQPQH
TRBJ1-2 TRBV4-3 ASSLEVSYGYT
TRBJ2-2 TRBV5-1 ASSLVPARGGHGELF
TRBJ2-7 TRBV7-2 ASSLLKVEQY
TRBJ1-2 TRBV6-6 ASSTLGGAGYT
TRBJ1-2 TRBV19 ASSSPGGQSRSYGYT
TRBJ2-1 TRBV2 ASSDVRLAVYNEQF
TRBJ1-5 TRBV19 ASSIGGGAFTSNQPQH
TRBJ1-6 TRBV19 ASRSVEGYNSPLH
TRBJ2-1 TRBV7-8 ASTLISGGVEQF
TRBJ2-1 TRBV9 ASTSFGSNEQF
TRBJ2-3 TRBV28 ASRSLGAQY
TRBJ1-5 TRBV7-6 ASSPDRVEDQPQH
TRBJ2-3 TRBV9 ASSSRTGKDTQY
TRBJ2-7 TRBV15 ATSREQQRSYEQY
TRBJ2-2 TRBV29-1 SVGDSIFANTGELF
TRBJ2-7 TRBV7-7 ASSFQPGLAGEQY
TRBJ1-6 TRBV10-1 ASSDGSNNSPLH
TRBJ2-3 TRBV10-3 AIRNSGPTDTQY
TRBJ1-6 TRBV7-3 ASSLNGERSPLH
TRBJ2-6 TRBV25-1 ASSPGQNSGANVLT
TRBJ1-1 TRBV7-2 ASSTKWDNAEAF
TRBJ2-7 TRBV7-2 ASSPGGLGNEQY